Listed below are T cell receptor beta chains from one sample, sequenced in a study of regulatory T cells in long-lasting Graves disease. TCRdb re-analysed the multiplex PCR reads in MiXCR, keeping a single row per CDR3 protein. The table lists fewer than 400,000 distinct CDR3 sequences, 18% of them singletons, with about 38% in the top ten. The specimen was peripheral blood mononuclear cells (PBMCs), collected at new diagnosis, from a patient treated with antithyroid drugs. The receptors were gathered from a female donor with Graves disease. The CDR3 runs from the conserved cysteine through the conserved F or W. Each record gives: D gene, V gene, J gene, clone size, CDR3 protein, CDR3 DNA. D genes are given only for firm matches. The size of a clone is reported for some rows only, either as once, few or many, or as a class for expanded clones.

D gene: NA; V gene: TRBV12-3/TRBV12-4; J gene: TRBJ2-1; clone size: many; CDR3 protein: CASSLDRTRVEQFF; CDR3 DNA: TGTGCCAGCAGTTTAGACAGGACGAGGGTTGAGCAGTTCTTC
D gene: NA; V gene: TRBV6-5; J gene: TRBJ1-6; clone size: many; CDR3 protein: CASSYGLGRPPLHF; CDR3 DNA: TGTGCCAGCAGCTACGGACTAGGGCGGCCACCCCTCCACTTT
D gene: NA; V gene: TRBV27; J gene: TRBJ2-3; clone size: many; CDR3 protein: CASSLSPGISDTQYF; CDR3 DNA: TGTGCCAGCAGTTTATCCCCCGGAATTTCAGATACGCAGTATTTT
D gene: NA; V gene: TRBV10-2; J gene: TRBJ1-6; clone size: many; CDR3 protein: CASSESTANSPLHF; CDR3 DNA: TGCGCCAGCAGTGAGTCGACGGCTAATTCACCCCTCCACTTT
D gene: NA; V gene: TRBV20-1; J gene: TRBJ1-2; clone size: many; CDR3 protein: CSAPLFFGGDYGYTF; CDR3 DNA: TGCAGTGCACCACTCTTTTTTGGAGGGGACTATGGCTACACCTTC
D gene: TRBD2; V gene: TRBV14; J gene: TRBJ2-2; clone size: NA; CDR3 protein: CASAVGTSYAGELFF; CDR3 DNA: TGTGCCAGCGCCGTGGGGACTAGCTACGCCGGGGAGCTGTTTTTT
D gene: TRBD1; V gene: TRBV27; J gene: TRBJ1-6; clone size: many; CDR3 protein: CASTPAGQLNSPLHF; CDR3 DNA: TGTGCCAGCACCCCTGCGGGACAGTTAAATTCACCCCTCCACTTT
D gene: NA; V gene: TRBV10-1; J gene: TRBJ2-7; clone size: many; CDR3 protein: CASSEKGYEQYF; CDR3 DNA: TGCGCCAGCAGTGAGAAGGGGTACGAGCAGTACTTC
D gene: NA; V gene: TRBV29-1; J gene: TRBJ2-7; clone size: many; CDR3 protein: CSVELAGAPSYEQYF; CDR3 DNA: TGCAGCGTTGAGTTGGCGGGGGCCCCCTCCTACGAGCAGTACTTC
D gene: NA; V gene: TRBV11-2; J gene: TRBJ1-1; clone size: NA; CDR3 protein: CASSSHAYTEAFF; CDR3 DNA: TGTGCCAGCAGTTCACACGCGTACACTGAAGCTTTCTTT
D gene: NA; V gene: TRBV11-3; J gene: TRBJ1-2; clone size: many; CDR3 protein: CASSSPYESGYTF; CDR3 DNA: TGTGCCAGCAGCTCCCCATACGAGAGTGGCTACACCTTC
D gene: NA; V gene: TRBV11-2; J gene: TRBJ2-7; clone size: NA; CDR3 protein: CASSPPGSYRDEQYF; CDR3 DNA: TGTGCCAGCAGCCCACCCGGGAGTTACAGGGACGAGCAGTACTTC
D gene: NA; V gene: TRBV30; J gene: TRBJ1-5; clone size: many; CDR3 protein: CAWTETSRWGNQPQHF; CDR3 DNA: TGTGCCTGGACCGAGACGTCCCGTTGGGGCAATCAGCCCCAGCATTTT
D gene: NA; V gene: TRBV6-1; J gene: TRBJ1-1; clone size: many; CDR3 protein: CASSRIRAPKGNTEAFF; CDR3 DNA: TGTGCCAGCAGCAGAATCCGGGCCCCAAAGGGTAACACTGAAGCTTTCTTT
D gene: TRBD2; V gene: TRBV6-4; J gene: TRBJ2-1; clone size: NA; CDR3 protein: CASSGLAGEVNEQFF; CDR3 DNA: TGTGCCAGCAGTGGACTAGCGGGAGAGGTAAATGAGCAGTTCTTC
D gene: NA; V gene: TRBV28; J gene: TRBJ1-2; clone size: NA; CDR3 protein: CASSLGGVANYGYTF; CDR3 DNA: TGTGCCAGCAGTTTAGGAGGGGTAGCTAACTATGGCTACACCTTC
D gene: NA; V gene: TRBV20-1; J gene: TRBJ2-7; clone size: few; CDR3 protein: CSASGGSDEQYF; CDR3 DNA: TGCAGTGCTAGTGGGGGCAGCGACGAGCAGTACTTC
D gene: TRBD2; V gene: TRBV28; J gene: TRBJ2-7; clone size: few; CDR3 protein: CATKPRGSGRSYEQYF; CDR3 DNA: TGTGCCACCAAACCCCGCGGGAGCGGCCGCTCCTACGAGCAGTACTTC
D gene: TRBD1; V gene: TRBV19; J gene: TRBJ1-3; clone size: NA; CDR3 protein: CASSTTWWTGRGNTIYF; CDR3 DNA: TGTGCCAGTAGTACGACCTGGTGGACAGGGAGAGGAAACACCATATATTTT
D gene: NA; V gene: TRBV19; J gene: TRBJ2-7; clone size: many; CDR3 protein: CASSIDSGTTYEQYF; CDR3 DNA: TGTGCCAGTAGTATAGATTCCGGGACGACCTACGAGCAGTACTTC
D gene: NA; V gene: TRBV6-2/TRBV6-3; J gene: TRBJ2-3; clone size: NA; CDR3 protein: CASSPPSKTDTQYF; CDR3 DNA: TGTGCCAGCAGTCCTCCTAGCAAGACAGATACGCAGTATTTT
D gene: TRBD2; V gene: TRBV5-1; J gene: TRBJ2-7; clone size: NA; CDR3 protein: CASSPEGTSYYEQYF; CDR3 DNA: TGTGCCAGCAGCCCGGAGGGGACTAGTTACTACGAGCAGTACTTC
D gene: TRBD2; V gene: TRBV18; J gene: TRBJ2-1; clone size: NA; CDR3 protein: CASSSLAGGPSDEQFF; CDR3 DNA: TGTGCCAGCTCATCCTTAGCGGGAGGGCCCTCGGATGAGCAGTTCTTC
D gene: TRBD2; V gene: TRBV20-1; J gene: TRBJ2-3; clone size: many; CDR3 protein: CSARDHSGGESDTQYF; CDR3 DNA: TGCAGTGCTAGAGATCATTCGGGAGGGGAGTCAGATACGCAGTATTTT